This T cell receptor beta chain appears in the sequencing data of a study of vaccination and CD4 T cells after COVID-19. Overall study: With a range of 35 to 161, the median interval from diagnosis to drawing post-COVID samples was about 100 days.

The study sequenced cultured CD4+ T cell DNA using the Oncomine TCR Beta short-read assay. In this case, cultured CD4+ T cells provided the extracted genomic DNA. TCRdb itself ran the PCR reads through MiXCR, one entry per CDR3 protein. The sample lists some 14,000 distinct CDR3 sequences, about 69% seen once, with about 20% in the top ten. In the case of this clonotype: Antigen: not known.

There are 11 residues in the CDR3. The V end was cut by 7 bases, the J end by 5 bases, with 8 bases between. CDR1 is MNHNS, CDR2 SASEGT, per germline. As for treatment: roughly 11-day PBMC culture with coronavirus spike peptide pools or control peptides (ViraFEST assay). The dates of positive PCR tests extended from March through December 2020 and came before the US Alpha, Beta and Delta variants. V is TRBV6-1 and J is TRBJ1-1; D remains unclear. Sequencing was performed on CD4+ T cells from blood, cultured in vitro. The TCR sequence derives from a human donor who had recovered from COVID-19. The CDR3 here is CASNSATEAFF. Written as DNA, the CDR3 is TGTGCCAGCAACTCGGCTACTGAAGCTTTCTTT.